The present entry profiles one TCR beta chain with its context. The antigen remains undetermined. Per CD8+ T cell subset, triplicate sorts of 300,000 or so cells each were done. The CDR3 is 14 residues long. Per the germline V gene, CDR1 is MDHEN and CDR2 is SYDVKM. These data originate in a study of CXCR3-negative and CXCR3-positive naive CD8 T cells. Study-level findings and limits: Both naive subsets, CXCR3-negative and CXCR3-positive, displayed similar TRBV-TRBJ usage, unlike memory cells. Naive cells positive for CXCR3 carried more hydrophobic TRB CDR3s than CXCR3-negative ones. Naive subsets were similarly diverse, while memory CD8+ repertoires were much less diverse.

The authors made the TRB cDNA libraries by 5' RACE using UMI labels. Using the 5' RACE reads, TCRdb records one entry per CDR3 protein without DNA. This sample lists approximately 90,000 distinct CDR3 sequences; its ten largest clones have almost 0.55%. The material sequenced was naive CXCR3+ CD8+ T cells from blood. Subset described: CD45RO-CCR7+CD27+CD95- naive CD8+ T cells expressing CXCR3 (TNR3+). This receptor was identified in a human donor in good health. Some clones in this sample may be carry-over from other donors' samples. The chain is built from TRBV28 and TRBJ2-3. CDR3 residues: CASSLDESADTQYF.